This entry concerns a single T cell receptor (beta chain). The sample originates from a study of blood T cell repertoires in COVID-19. Background on the study: COVID-19 samples collected from the United States, Italy and Spain covered acute and convalescent phases. PBMCs, B-cell-depleted T cells, or T cells provided the cDNA or gDNA that made up the material.

V lost 0 bases, J lost 6 bases, and 12 bases lay in between. CDR3 length: 15 amino acids. Germline V gene sequence: CDR1 LNHDA, CDR2 SQIVND (reference sequence). Study processing details: Nucleated cell counts were estimated from reference gene primer amplification. The repertoire was sequenced with immunoSEQ multiplex PCR; TCRdb's copy has only in-frame clones and lacks some. The V and J calls and clone size come from that table; D and trimming were worked out from the DNA. This sample yields around 260,000 clones, of which nearly 90% are seen a single time; about 0.7% belongs to the top ten. This receptor was taken from a human donor in a cohort sampled during active COVID-19. Material: peripheral blood. The chain links TRBV19 to TRBJ1-5; the D gene is possibly TRBD1 (6 bases). The CDR3 DNA is TGTGCCAGTAGTATAGAAGGGGGGGCTATTCAGCCCCAGCATTTT. It translates to CASSIEGGAIQPQHF.